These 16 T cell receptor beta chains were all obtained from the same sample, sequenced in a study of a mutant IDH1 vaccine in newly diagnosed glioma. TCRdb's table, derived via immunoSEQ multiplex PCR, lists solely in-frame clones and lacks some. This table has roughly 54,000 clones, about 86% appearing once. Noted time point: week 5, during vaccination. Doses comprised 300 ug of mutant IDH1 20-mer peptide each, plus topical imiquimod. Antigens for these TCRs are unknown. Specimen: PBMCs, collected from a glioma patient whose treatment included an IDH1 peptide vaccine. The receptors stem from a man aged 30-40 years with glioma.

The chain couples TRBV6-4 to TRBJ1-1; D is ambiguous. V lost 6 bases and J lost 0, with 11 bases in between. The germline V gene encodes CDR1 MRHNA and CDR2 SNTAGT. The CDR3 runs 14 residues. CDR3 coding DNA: TGTGCCAGCAGGGTGACGCATATGAACACTGAAGCTTTCTTT. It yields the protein CASRVTHMNTEAFF.

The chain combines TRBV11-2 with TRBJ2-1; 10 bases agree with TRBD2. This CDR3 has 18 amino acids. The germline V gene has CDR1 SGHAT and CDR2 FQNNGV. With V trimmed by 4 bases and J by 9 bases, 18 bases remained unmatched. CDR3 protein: CASSSNKGLAGVVSEQFF. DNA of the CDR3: TGTGCCAGCAGCTCCAATAAAGGCCTAGCGGGGGTGGTCAGTGAGCAGTTCTTC.

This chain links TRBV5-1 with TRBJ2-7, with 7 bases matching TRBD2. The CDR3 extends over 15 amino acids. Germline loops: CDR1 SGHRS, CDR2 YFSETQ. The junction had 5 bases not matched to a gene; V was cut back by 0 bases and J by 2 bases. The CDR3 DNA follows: TGCGCCAGCAGCTTGGATCTAGCGGCTACCTACGAGCAGTACTTC. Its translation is CASSLDLAATYEQYF.

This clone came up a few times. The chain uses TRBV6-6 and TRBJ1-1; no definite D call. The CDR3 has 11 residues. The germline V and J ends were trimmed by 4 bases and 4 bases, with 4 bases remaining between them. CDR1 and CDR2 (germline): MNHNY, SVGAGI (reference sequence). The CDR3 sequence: CASSFSTEAFF. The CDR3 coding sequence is TGTGCCAGCAGTTTCAGCACTGAAGCTTTCTTT.

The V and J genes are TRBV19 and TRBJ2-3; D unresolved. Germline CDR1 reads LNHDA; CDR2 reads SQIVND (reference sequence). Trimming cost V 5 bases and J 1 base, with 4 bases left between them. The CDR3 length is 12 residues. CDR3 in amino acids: CASSPGTDTQYF. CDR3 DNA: TGTGCCAGTAGTCCAGGCACAGATACGCAGTATTTT.

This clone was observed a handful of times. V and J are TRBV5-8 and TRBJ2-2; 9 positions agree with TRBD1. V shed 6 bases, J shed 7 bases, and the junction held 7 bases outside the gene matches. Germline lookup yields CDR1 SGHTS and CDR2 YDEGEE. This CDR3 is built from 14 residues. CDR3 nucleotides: TGTGCCAGCAACCAGGGACAGGGCATCGGGGAGCTGTTTTTT. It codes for CASNQGQGIGELFF.

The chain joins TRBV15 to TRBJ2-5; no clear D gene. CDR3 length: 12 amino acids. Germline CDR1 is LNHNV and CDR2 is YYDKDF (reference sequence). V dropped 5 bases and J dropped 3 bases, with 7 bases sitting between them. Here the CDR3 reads CATSGTKETQYF. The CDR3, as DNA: TGTGCCACCAGCGGAACAAAAGAGACCCAGTACTTC.

DNA for the CDR3: TGTGCCAGCAGAAATACAGGGGCCGGCACAGATACGCAGTATTTT. The encoded protein is CASRNTGAGTDTQYF. The chain uses TRBV6-6 and TRBJ2-3; TRBD1 aligns across 7 bases. From germline, CDR1 is MNHNY and CDR2 SVGAGI (reference sequence). After removal of 6 bases from V and 1 base from J, the junction contained 7 bases not matched to a gene. This CDR3 is 15 amino acids long.

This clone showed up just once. The CDR3 sequence is CASNRRETQYF. The DNA for the CDR3 is TGTGCCAGCAACCGGAGAGAGACCCAGTACTTC. The chain carries TRBV2 and TRBJ2-5; D unresolved. CDR1 and CDR2 (germline): SNHLY, FYNNEI. CDR3 length: 11 residues. Trimming took 7 bases from V and 4 from J, leaving 7 bases between them.

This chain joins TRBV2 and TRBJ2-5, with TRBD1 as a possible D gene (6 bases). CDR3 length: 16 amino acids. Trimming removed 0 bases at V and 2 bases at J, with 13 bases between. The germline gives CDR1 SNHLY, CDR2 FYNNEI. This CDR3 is CASSEALGGGQETQYF. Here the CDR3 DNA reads TGTGCCAGCAGTGAAGCGCTTGGGGGCGGGCAAGAGACCCAGTACTTC.

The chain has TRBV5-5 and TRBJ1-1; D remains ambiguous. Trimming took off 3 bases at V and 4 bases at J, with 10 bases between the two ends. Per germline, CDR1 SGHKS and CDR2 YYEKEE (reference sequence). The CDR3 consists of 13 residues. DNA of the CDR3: TGTGCCAGCAGCTATCAGGTGATCACTGAAGCTTTCTTT. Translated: CASSYQVITEAFF.

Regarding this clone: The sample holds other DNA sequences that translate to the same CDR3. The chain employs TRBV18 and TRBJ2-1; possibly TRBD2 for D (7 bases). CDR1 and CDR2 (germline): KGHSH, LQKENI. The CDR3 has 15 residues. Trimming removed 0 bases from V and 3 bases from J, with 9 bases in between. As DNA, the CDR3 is TGTGCCAGCTCACCACCCGGGGGGCTCTACAATGAGCAGTTCTTC. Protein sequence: CASSPPGGLYNEQFF.

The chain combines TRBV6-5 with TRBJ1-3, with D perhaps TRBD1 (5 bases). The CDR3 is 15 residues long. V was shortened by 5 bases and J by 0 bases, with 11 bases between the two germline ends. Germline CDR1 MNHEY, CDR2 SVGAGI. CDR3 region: CASSPDSRSGNTIYF. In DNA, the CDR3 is TGTGCCAGCAGTCCTGACAGCCGCTCTGGAAACACCATATATTTT.

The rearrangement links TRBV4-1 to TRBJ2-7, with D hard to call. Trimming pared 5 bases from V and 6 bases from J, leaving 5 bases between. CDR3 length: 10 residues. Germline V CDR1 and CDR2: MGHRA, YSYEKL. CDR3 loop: CASSSREQYF. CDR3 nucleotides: TGCGCCAGCAGCTCTCGCGAGCAGTACTTC.

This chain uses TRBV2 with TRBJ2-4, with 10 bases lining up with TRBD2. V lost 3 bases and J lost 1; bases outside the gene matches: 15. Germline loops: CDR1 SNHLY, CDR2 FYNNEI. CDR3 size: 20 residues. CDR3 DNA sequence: TGTGCCAGCAGTGATGTGCTAGCGGGGGTGGTGGTACGGGCCAAAAACATTCAGTACTTC. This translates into CASSDVLAGVVVRAKNIQYF.

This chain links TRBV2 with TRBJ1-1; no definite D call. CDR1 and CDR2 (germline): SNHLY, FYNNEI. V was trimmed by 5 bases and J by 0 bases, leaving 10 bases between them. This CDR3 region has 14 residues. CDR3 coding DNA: TGTGCCAGCAGTCTGCTTTTATTGAACACTGAAGCTTTCTTT. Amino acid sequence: CASSLLLLNTEAFF.